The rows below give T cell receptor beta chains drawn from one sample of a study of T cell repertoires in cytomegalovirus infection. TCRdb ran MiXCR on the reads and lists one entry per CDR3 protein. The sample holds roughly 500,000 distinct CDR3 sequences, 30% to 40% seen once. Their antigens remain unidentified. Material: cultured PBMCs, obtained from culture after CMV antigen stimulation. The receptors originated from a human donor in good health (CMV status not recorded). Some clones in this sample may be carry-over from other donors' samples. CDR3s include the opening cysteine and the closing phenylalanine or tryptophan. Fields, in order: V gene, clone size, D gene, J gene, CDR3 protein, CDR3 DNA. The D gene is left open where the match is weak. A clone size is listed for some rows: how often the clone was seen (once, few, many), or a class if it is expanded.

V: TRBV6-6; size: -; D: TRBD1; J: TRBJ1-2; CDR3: CASSMGQFYGYTF; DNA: TGTGCCAGCAGCATGGGACAGTTCTATGGCTACACCTTC
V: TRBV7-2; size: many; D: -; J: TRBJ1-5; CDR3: CASSPMGGPQHF; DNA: TGTGCCAGCAGCCCCATGGGGGGGCCCCAGCATTTT
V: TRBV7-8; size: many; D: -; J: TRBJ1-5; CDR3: CASSFLAGQPQHF; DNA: TGTGCCAGCAGCTTTCTAGCGGGCCAGCCCCAGCATTTT
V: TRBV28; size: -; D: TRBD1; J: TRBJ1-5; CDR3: CASRPSGQANNQPQHF; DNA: TGTGCCAGCAGACCATCAGGACAGGCCAACAATCAGCCCCAGCATTTT
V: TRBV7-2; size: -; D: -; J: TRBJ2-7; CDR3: CASSSDRLLYEQYF; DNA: TGTGCCAGCAGCTCAGACAGGCTACTCTACGAGCAGTACTTC
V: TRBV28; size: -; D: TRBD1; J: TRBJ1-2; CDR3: CASSPGQGALGYTF; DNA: TGTGCCAGCAGTCCGGGACAGGGGGCGTTAGGCTACACCTTC
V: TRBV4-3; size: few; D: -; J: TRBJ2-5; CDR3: CASSQVLQETQYF; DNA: TGCGCCAGCAGCCAAGTCCTACAAGAGACCCAGTACTTC
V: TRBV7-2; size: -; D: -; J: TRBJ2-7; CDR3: CASSFRDGSYEQYF; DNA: TGTGCCAGCAGCTTCCGGGACGGTTCCTACGAGCAGTACTTC
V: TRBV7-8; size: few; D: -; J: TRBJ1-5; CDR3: CASSLAKGNQPQHF; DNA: TGTGCCAGCAGCTTAGCCAAGGGCAATCAGCCCCAGCATTTT
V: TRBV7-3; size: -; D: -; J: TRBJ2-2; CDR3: CASSANRPIATRELFF; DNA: TGTGCCAGCAGCGCCAACAGGCCCATCGCCACCCGGGAGCTGTTTTTT
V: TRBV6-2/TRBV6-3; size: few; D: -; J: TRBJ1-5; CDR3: CASSYLQGPNQPQHF; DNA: TGTGCCAGCAGTTACCTCCAGGGGCCGAATCAGCCCCAGCATTTT
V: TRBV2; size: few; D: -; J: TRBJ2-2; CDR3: CASSDRLNTGELFF; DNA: TGTGCCAGCAGTGATCGGCTTAACACCGGGGAGCTGTTTTTT
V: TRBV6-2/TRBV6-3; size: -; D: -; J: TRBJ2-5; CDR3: CASSPGLSSGAQETQYF; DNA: TGTGCCAGCAGTCCGGGACTCTCCTCGGGGGCACAAGAGACCCAGTACTTC
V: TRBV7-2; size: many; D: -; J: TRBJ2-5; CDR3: CASSRHYGVQETQYF; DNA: TGTGCCAGCTCGCGGCATTATGGAGTCCAAGAGACCCAGTACTTC
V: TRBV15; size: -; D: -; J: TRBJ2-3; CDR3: CATSRQTGTRIVSAQYF; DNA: TGTGCCACCAGCAGACAGACGGGGACTCGAATTGTATCGGCGCAGTATTTT
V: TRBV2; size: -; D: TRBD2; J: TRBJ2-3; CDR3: CASSGGLAGADTQYF; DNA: TGTGCCAGCAGTGGGGGACTAGCGGGAGCCGATACGCAGTATTTT
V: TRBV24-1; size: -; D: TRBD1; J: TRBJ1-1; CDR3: CATRTGEGPKAFF; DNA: TGTGCCACCCGGACAGGGGAGGGACCAAAAGCTTTCTTT
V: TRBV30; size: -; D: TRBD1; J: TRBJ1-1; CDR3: CAWSYRGNTEAFF; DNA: TGTGCCTGGAGCTACAGGGGGAACACTGAAGCTTTCTTT
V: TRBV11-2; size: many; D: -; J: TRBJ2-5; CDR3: CASSLTAYRMQETQYF; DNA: TGTGCCAGCAGCTTAACTGCATACCGGATGCAAGAGACCCAGTACTTC
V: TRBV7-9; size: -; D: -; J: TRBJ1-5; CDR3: CASSPTRGNQPQHF; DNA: TGTGCCAGCAGCCCAACGCGGGGAAATCAGCCCCAGCATTTT
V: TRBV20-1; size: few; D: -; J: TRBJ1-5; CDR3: CSALDIASNQPQHF; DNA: TGCAGTGCCTTGGACATTGCTAGCAATCAGCCCCAGCATTTT
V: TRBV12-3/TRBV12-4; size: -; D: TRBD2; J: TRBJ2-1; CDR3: CASSLHRLAGLSSYNEQFF; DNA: TGTGCCAGCAGTTTACATCGACTAGCGGGATTGAGCTCCTACAATGAGCAGTTCTTC
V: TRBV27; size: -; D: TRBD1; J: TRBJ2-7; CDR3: CASKQGRLPYEQYF; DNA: TGTGCCAGCAAACAGGGGCGACTCCCCTACGAGCAGTACTTC